This T cell receptor beta chain was sequenced during a study of identical twins. Whole-study results and caveats: Partly confounded zero-insertion analyses could result from invariant MAIT and iNKT cells.

A universal primer site came from template switching; cDNA carried unique molecular identifiers. MiXCR, run by TCRdb on the 5' RACE reads, gives a single entry per CDR3 protein. Here the sample spans 300,000 to 350,000 distinct CDR3 sequences, over 9% being singletons. With regard to this clonotype: Its specificity is not known. A much larger clone lies one base from this, so it may be a read error. The CDR3 carries no conserved terminal phenylalanine or tryptophan, so it likely arises from a read error.

Per germline, CDR1 DFQATT and CDR2 SNEGSKA (reference sequence). The germline V and J ends were trimmed by 4 bases and 2 bases, with 14 bases remaining between them. The CDR3 spans 14 residues. These data also featured in a second study, about yellow fever vaccine responses in identical twins.

The sequence derives from a woman between 18 and 29 years old in good health. Sample: CD8+ T cells sorted from blood. The chain has TRBV20-1 and TRBJ2-5; D unresolved. In nucleotides, the CDR3 is TGCAGTGCTAATAAAGAGATAAGGCAAGAGACCCAGTACTAC. This encodes CSANKEIRQETQYY.